Listed below are T cell receptor beta chains from one sample, sequenced in a study of shared clonotypes between healthy human individuals. Data came from immunoSEQ multiplex PCR; TCRdb stores just in-frame clones and leaves some out. The table includes approximately 2,300,000 clones, approximately 90% detected once. The material sequenced was naive CD4+ T cells from PBMCs. The receptor set was obtained from a man aged 18-30 years in good health. Some clones in this sample may be carry-over from other donors' samples. Both conserved end residues are part of each CDR3. A D gene is named only where the DNA matches it firmly. Expanded clones get a size class; other rows say once, few or many, or leave the size out.

j_call: TRBJ2-1; v_call: TRBV4-1; clone_size: .; d_call: .; cdr3_length: 16; cdr3_nt: TGCGCCAGCAGCCAAGATTCTGACAGGACCTACAATGAGCAGTTCTTC; cdr3_aa: CASSQDSDRTYNEQFF
j_call: TRBJ2-3; v_call: TRBV6-1; clone_size: .; d_call: .; cdr3_length: 14; cdr3_nt: TGTGCCAGCACTCCCCCCCGGGGGACAGATACGCAGTATTTT; cdr3_aa: CASTPPRGTDTQYF
j_call: TRBJ2-1; v_call: TRBV6-5; clone_size: .; d_call: TRBD1; cdr3_length: 15; cdr3_nt: TGTGCCAGCCCACTCTGCCAGGGGGCCTACAATGAGCAGTTCTTC; cdr3_aa: CASPLCQGAYNEQFF
j_call: TRBJ2-1; v_call: TRBV7-8; clone_size: .; d_call: .; cdr3_length: 15; cdr3_nt: TGTGCCAGCAGCTGGGGAAGATACTCCCCGAATGAGCAGTTCTTC; cdr3_aa: CASSWGRYSPNEQFF
j_call: TRBJ2-3; v_call: TRBV30; clone_size: .; d_call: TRBD2; cdr3_length: 18; cdr3_nt: TGTGCCTGGTCGAAAGTTGGGACTAGCGGGAGTGGCCCAGATACGCAGTATTTT; cdr3_aa: CAWSKVGTSGSGPDTQYF
j_call: TRBJ1-4; v_call: TRBV6-1; clone_size: .; d_call: TRBD1; cdr3_length: 16; cdr3_nt: TGTGCCAGCAGTGGGTCCAACAGGGGATTCGCTGAAAAACTGTTTTTT; cdr3_aa: CASSGSNRGFAEKLFF
j_call: TRBJ2-1; v_call: TRBV2; clone_size: .; d_call: TRBD2; cdr3_length: 17; cdr3_nt: TGTGCCAGCAGTGCAGGGCTAGCGGGAGGGAAAGACAATGAGCAGTTCTTC; cdr3_aa: CASSAGLAGGKDNEQFF
j_call: TRBJ2-2; v_call: TRBV20-1; clone_size: few; d_call: .; cdr3_length: 11; cdr3_nt: TGCAGTGCCCGACGGAACGGGGAGCTGTTTTTT; cdr3_aa: CSARRNGELFF
j_call: TRBJ2-1; v_call: TRBV19; clone_size: .; d_call: TRBD2; cdr3_length: 15; cdr3_nt: TGTGCCAGTATGGGGACTAGCGGTGCCCACAATGAGCAGTTCTTC; cdr3_aa: CASMGTSGAHNEQFF
j_call: TRBJ1-2; v_call: TRBV7-9; clone_size: .; d_call: TRBD1; cdr3_length: 15; cdr3_nt: TGTGCCAGCAGCCCCGCCGAGACAGGGGTATCTGGCTACACCTTC; cdr3_aa: CASSPAETGVSGYTF
j_call: TRBJ2-5; v_call: TRBV18; clone_size: .; d_call: .; cdr3_length: 15; cdr3_nt: TGTGCCAGCTCACTGGCTCAGGGCTTACAAGAGACCCAGTACTTC; cdr3_aa: CASSLAQGLQETQYF
j_call: TRBJ1-1; v_call: TRBV27; clone_size: .; d_call: .; cdr3_length: 13; cdr3_nt: TGTGCCAGCAGTTTGGACAGCCGAGGAGGGGCTTTCTTT; cdr3_aa: CASSLDSRGGAFF
j_call: TRBJ2-7; v_call: TRBV7-6; clone_size: .; d_call: .; cdr3_length: 14; cdr3_nt: TGTGCCAGCAGCTTCGGCATTCTGGGCTACGAGCAGTACTTC; cdr3_aa: CASSFGILGYEQYF
j_call: TRBJ2-5; v_call: TRBV7-2; clone_size: .; d_call: .; cdr3_length: 17; cdr3_nt: TGTGCCAGCAGCTTCTATCCGGGGGCTGGGAGGGGAGAGACCCAGTACTTC; cdr3_aa: CASSFYPGAGRGETQYF
j_call: TRBJ2-1; v_call: TRBV18; clone_size: .; d_call: TRBD1; cdr3_length: 15; cdr3_nt: TGTGCCAGCTCACCAAGGACAGGGGGGGGAAATGAGCAGTTCTTC; cdr3_aa: CASSPRTGGGNEQFF
j_call: TRBJ2-2; v_call: TRBV7-2; clone_size: once; d_call: .; cdr3_length: 13; cdr3_nt: TGTGCCAGCAGTACCGGGCAAGTCGGGGAGCTGTTTTTT; cdr3_aa: CASSTGQVGELFF
j_call: TRBJ2-3; v_call: TRBV7-9; clone_size: .; d_call: TRBD2; cdr3_length: 14; cdr3_nt: TGTGCCAGCAGCTTAGCGGGAGGGACAGATACGCAGTATTTT; cdr3_aa: CASSLAGGTDTQYF
j_call: TRBJ1-1; v_call: TRBV28; clone_size: .; d_call: .; cdr3_length: 13; cdr3_nt: TGTGCCAGCAGTTTAGAAGGTCGCACTGAAGCTTTCTTT; cdr3_aa: CASSLEGRTEAFF
j_call: TRBJ2-1; v_call: TRBV28; clone_size: .; d_call: .; cdr3_length: 17; cdr3_nt: TGTGCCAGCAGCCAGGCCCAGGGCGGTGGTGCGGCGGATGAGCAGTTCTTC; cdr3_aa: CASSQAQGGGAADEQFF
j_call: TRBJ1-3; v_call: TRBV7-2; clone_size: .; d_call: .; cdr3_length: 13; cdr3_nt: TGTGCCAGCAGGATTAACTCTGGAAACACCATATATTTT; cdr3_aa: CASRINSGNTIYF
j_call: TRBJ2-7; v_call: TRBV28; clone_size: .; d_call: .; cdr3_length: 14; cdr3_nt: TGTGCCAGCACTCTGACAAACATGGGCCACGAGCAGTACTTC; cdr3_aa: CASTLTNMGHEQYF
j_call: TRBJ2-3; v_call: TRBV7-3; clone_size: .; d_call: TRBD2; cdr3_length: 17; cdr3_nt: TGTGCCAGCAGCTTAGGAGTAGCGGGAGGAGGCACAGATACGCAGTATTTT; cdr3_aa: CASSLGVAGGGTDTQYF
j_call: TRBJ2-3; v_call: TRBV5-6; clone_size: .; d_call: .; cdr3_length: 15; cdr3_nt: TGTGCCAGCAGCTTGCCACGAATTGATTCAGATACGCAGTATTTT; cdr3_aa: CASSLPRIDSDTQYF
j_call: TRBJ1-2; v_call: TRBV7-8; clone_size: few; d_call: .; cdr3_length: 15; cdr3_nt: TGTGCCAGCAGCTTAGCGATTCAGGGAGACTATGGCTACACCTTC; cdr3_aa: CASSLAIQGDYGYTF
j_call: TRBJ1-2; v_call: TRBV19; clone_size: .; d_call: .; cdr3_length: 13; cdr3_nt: TGTGCCAGTAGGCCCACTACGGACTATGGCTACACCTTC; cdr3_aa: CASRPTTDYGYTF
j_call: TRBJ2-1; v_call: TRBV5-3; clone_size: .; d_call: .; cdr3_length: 14; cdr3_nt: TGTGCCAGAAGCTTGGGGGATGATATAGATGAGCAGTTCTTC; cdr3_aa: CARSLGDDIDEQFF
j_call: TRBJ2-7; v_call: TRBV6-6; clone_size: .; d_call: .; cdr3_length: 14; cdr3_nt: TGTGCCAGCAGTTGGGGCGGGATGGCCTACGAGCAGTACTTC; cdr3_aa: CASSWGGMAYEQYF
j_call: TRBJ2-7; v_call: TRBV23-1; clone_size: once; d_call: .; cdr3_length: 15; cdr3_nt: TGCGCCAGCAGTCAATCGGCACCCTGGGGTGCCGAGCAGTACTTC; cdr3_aa: CASSQSAPWGAEQYF
j_call: TRBJ2-7; v_call: TRBV7-8; clone_size: .; d_call: .; cdr3_length: 15; cdr3_nt: TGTGCCAGCAGCTTAGAGGTCTCAGGGGCCTACGAGCAGTACTTC; cdr3_aa: CASSLEVSGAYEQYF
j_call: TRBJ2-2; v_call: TRBV11-1; clone_size: .; d_call: .; cdr3_length: 13; cdr3_nt: TGTGCCAGCAGCCCCTTTGGCACCGGGGAGCTGTTTTTT; cdr3_aa: CASSPFGTGELFF
j_call: TRBJ2-7; v_call: TRBV7-2; clone_size: .; d_call: .; cdr3_length: 14; cdr3_nt: TGTGCCAGCAGCCTGTTCGGGATCCCTTACGAGCAGTACTTC; cdr3_aa: CASSLFGIPYEQYF
j_call: TRBJ2-7; v_call: TRBV19; clone_size: .; d_call: TRBD2; cdr3_length: 15; cdr3_nt: TGTGCCAGTAGTATCTCTAGCGGGGATTCCTACGAGCAGTACTTC; cdr3_aa: CASSISSGDSYEQYF
j_call: TRBJ1-2; v_call: TRBV18; clone_size: .; d_call: .; cdr3_length: 15; cdr3_nt: TGTGCCAGCTCACCAACGGCAGGGACGTCCTATGGCTACACCTTC; cdr3_aa: CASSPTAGTSYGYTF
j_call: TRBJ2-1; v_call: TRBV2; clone_size: .; d_call: .; cdr3_length: 15; cdr3_nt: TGTGCCAGCAGTGAGGTAGCGGTTTCCTACAATGAGCAGTTCTTC; cdr3_aa: CASSEVAVSYNEQFF
j_call: TRBJ2-5; v_call: TRBV7-3; clone_size: once; d_call: TRBD1; cdr3_length: 16; cdr3_nt: TGTGCCAGCAGCTTAGTAAGAGGGGGCTCGCAAGAGACCCAGTACTTC; cdr3_aa: CASSLVRGGSQETQYF
j_call: TRBJ2-7; v_call: TRBV4-1; clone_size: .; d_call: .; cdr3_length: 16; cdr3_nt: TGCGCCAGCAGCCAAGCCATAGTGGGAAGATCCTGGGAGCAGTACTTC; cdr3_aa: CASSQAIVGRSWEQYF
j_call: TRBJ1-4; v_call: TRBV11-2; clone_size: .; d_call: .; cdr3_length: 14; cdr3_nt: TGTGCCAGCAATACAGGCCGAACTAATGAAAAACTGTTTTTT; cdr3_aa: CASNTGRTNEKLFF
j_call: TRBJ2-7; v_call: TRBV7-2; clone_size: .; d_call: .; cdr3_length: 16; cdr3_nt: TGTGCCAGCAGCGAACAACAGGGCGTTAAAATATACGAGCAGTACTTC; cdr3_aa: CASSEQQGVKIYEQYF
j_call: TRBJ1-1; v_call: TRBV6-5; clone_size: once; d_call: TRBD1; cdr3_length: 13; cdr3_nt: TGTGCCAGCGGGATACAGGGGGGCACTGAAGCTTTCTTT; cdr3_aa: CASGIQGGTEAFF
j_call: TRBJ2-5; v_call: TRBV10-3; clone_size: .; d_call: .; cdr3_length: 13; cdr3_nt: TGTGCCATCAGCGATGGGACCACAGAGACCCAGTACTTC; cdr3_aa: CAISDGTTETQYF
j_call: TRBJ2-3; v_call: TRBV19; clone_size: .; d_call: .; cdr3_length: 15; cdr3_nt: TGTGCCAGTAGTAGGACGTGGACTAGCACAGATACGCAGTATTTT; cdr3_aa: CASSRTWTSTDTQYF
j_call: TRBJ2-7; v_call: TRBV2; clone_size: .; d_call: TRBD2; cdr3_length: 13; cdr3_nt: TGTGCCAGCAGAGGACTAGCGGTGAGGGAGCAGTACTTC; cdr3_aa: CASRGLAVREQYF
j_call: TRBJ2-1; v_call: TRBV28; clone_size: .; d_call: TRBD2; cdr3_length: 16; cdr3_nt: TGTGCCAGCAGTTTCATAGCGGGAGGGGCCTACAATGAGCAGTTCTTC; cdr3_aa: CASSFIAGGAYNEQFF
j_call: TRBJ2-1; v_call: TRBV28; clone_size: .; d_call: TRBD2; cdr3_length: 15; cdr3_nt: TGTGCCAGCAGTTTTGGGGCTAGCGGGATCGATGAGCAGTTCTTC; cdr3_aa: CASSFGASGIDEQFF
j_call: TRBJ2-1; v_call: TRBV29-1; clone_size: .; d_call: TRBD2; cdr3_length: 12; cdr3_nt: TGCAGCGTTGGCGGGGGATACAATGAGCAGTTCTTC; cdr3_aa: CSVGGGYNEQFF
j_call: TRBJ2-3; v_call: TRBV15; clone_size: .; d_call: .; cdr3_length: 14; cdr3_nt: TGTGCCACCGGGCGGGACTTACCCACAGATACGCAGTATTTT; cdr3_aa: CATGRDLPTDTQYF
j_call: TRBJ1-2; v_call: TRBV29-1; clone_size: .; d_call: .; cdr3_length: 9; cdr3_nt: TGCAGCGTTGTTGAGGGCTACACCTTC; cdr3_aa: CSVVEGYTF
j_call: TRBJ2-7; v_call: TRBV2; clone_size: .; d_call: .; cdr3_length: 14; cdr3_nt: TGTGCCAGCAGTGAACAGGGGGGTACGAGCGAGCAGTACTTC; cdr3_aa: CASSEQGGTSEQYF
j_call: TRBJ2-7; v_call: TRBV6-1; clone_size: .; d_call: .; cdr3_length: 15; cdr3_nt: TGTGCCAGCAGTGAAGGCGCAGGTTTTTCCTACGAGCAGTACTTC; cdr3_aa: CASSEGAGFSYEQYF
j_call: TRBJ1-2; v_call: TRBV28; clone_size: .; d_call: .; cdr3_length: 11; cdr3_nt: TGTGCCAGCAGTGGAGCTACAGAGAACACCTTC; cdr3_aa: CASSGATENTF
j_call: TRBJ2-1; v_call: TRBV4-3; clone_size: once; d_call: .; cdr3_length: 14; cdr3_nt: TGCGCCAGCGGAGGGAGTATCGGCTACAATGAGCAGTTCTTC; cdr3_aa: CASGGSIGYNEQFF
j_call: TRBJ1-2; v_call: TRBV5-1; clone_size: .; d_call: .; cdr3_length: 16; cdr3_nt: TGCGCCAGCAGTTCGGGGGCCCGGCTGGCGGTCTATGGCTACACCTTC; cdr3_aa: CASSSGARLAVYGYTF
j_call: TRBJ1-4; v_call: TRBV4-1; clone_size: .; d_call: .; cdr3_length: 13; cdr3_nt: TGCGCCAGCAGCCAGTTCCCTAATGAAAAACTGTTTTTT; cdr3_aa: CASSQFPNEKLFF